The T cell receptor beta chain described here comes from a study of OX40 agonist ivuxolimab in advanced cancers. For the study at large: Ivuxolimab, which patients received intravenously every 2 weeks, was dosed at 0.01 to 10 mg/kg. Patients undergoing dose escalation presented with hepatocellular carcinoma, melanoma, renal cell or head and neck cancer.

General study results and limits: The study found that CD8+ T cells averaged more expanded clones than CD4+. At 0.1-3.0 mg/kg, partial responders had clonal expansion among the lowest observed.

Clones were sequenced by immunoSEQ multiplex PCR, and TCRdb holds only the in-frame ones, with some missing. This sample carries 76,000 or so clones, 85% to 95% of them seen once, and the ten largest clones take 6.2%. In germline, CDR1 is SGHTA, CDR2 FQGNSA. V lost 3 bases and J lost 1; bases outside the gene matches: 6. The CDR3 is 16 amino acids. This clone has a single count. Its target is unknown. Sequencing was performed on CD4+ or CD8+ T cells sorted from blood, taken in a trial of the OX40 agonist ivuxolimab. This chain links TRBV7-2 with TRBJ2-3, with 8 bases aligning to TRBD2. This TCR was sampled from an adult with an advanced solid tumor such as melanoma, head and neck, liver or kidney cancer. The CDR3 region is CASSLWTSPRTDTQYF. The CDR3 bases are TGTGCCAGCAGCTTGTGGACTAGCCCTCGCACAGATACGCAGTATTTT.